A single sample is the source of the 30 T cell receptor beta chains below, sequenced in a study of PD-1 blockade in classical Hodgkin lymphoma. Described time point: cycle 4 day 1 (C4D1), after about 6 weeks of nivolumab. The patients all showed relapse after autologous stem cell transplantation, while their brentuximab vedotin exposure varied. Clones were read by immunoSEQ multiplex PCR, and TCRdb kept only the in-frame ones, dropping some. The table includes 90,000 to 140,000 clones, roughly nine tenths detected once. The material was peripheral blood mononuclear cells (PBMCs), obtained before the fourth cycle of nivolumab. Source of these receptors: a human donor with classical Hodgkin lymphoma.

The chain links TRBV7-2 to TRBJ2-7, with 7 bases fitting TRBD2. The CDR3 consists of 15 residues. The junction had 12 bases not matched to a gene; V was cut back by 5 bases and J by 5 bases. CDR1 SGHTA and CDR2 FQGNSA come from the germline V gene. The CDR3: CASSPTGWGGNEQYF. The DNA of the CDR3 is TGTGCCAGCAGCCCCACCGGGTGGGGGGGGAACGAGCAGTACTTC.

As DNA, the CDR3 is TGTGCCATCAGTGAGCCGGGACTAGCGGCCTACAATGAGCAGTTCTTC. Translation gives CAISEPGLAAYNEQFF. The chain couples TRBV10-3 to TRBJ2-1; TRBD2 matches 11 bases. Looked up from germline, CDR1 is ENHRY and CDR2 is SYGVKD. V lost 2 bases, J lost 2 bases, and 2 bases stayed unmatched. The CDR3 loop spans 16 amino acids.

Of note for this clone: The same CDR3 can be traced to other DNA sequences in this sample. The chain combines TRBV2 with TRBJ1-3, with D possibly being TRBD1 (5 bases). This CDR3 region has 16 residues. Germline lookup yields CDR1 SNHLY and CDR2 FYNNEI. V lost 0 bases and J lost 0, with 9 bases in between. The CDR3 DNA follows: TGTGCCAGCAGTGAAGCGCGGGGGGGCTCTGGAAACACCATATATTTT. This codes for CASSEARGGSGNTIYF.

The chain uses TRBV13 and TRBJ1-2; 8 bases fit TRBD1. Trimming removed 2 bases from V and 2 bases from J; junction bases left unmatched: 4. This CDR3 comprises 15 residues. Germline V gives CDR1 PRHDT, CDR2 FYEKMQ (reference sequence). In nucleotides, the CDR3 is TGTGCCAGCAGCTTACTACAGGGGGGGAACTATGGCTACACCTTC. This encodes CASSLLQGGNYGYTF.

The chain carries TRBV7-9 and TRBJ2-3; D not resolved. From germline, CDR1 is SEHNR and CDR2 FQNEAQ (reference sequence). The CDR3 runs to 18 residues. Trimming took 1 base from V and 1 from J, leaving 18 bases between them. The CDR3 is CASSLVVRPAGGTDTQYF. CDR3 in DNA: TGTGCCAGCAGCTTAGTCGTTAGGCCCGCAGGCGGCACAGATACGCAGTATTTT. Combining the CDR3 with reference TRBV7-9 and TRBJ2-3 gives the whole variable domain DTGVSQNPRHKITKRGQNVTFRCDPISEHNRLYWYRQTLGQGPEFLTYFQNEAQLEKSRLLSDRFSAERPKGSFSTLEIQRTEQGDSAMYLCASSLVVRPAGGTDTQYFGPGTRLTVL.

The chain has TRBV14 and TRBJ2-3; D remains ambiguous. Germline CDR1 SGHDN, CDR2 FVKESK. The length of the CDR3 is 13 residues. Trimming left V 4 bases short and J 5 bases short, with 10 bases between. CDR3 protein: CASSRFVLDTQYF. The CDR3 coding sequence is TGTGCCAGCAGCCGATTCGTTCTAGATACGCAGTATTTT. Complete variable domain (other parts from reference TRBV14 and TRBJ2-3): EAGVTQFPSHSVIEKGQTVTLRCDPISGHDNLYWYRRVMGKEIKFLLHFVKESKQDESGMPNNRFLAERTGGTYSTLKVQPAELEDSGVYFCASSRFVLDTQYFGPGTRLTVL.

The chain uses TRBV27 and TRBJ1-1, with 7 nucleotides matching TRBD1. Germline lookup yields CDR1 MNHEY and CDR2 SMNVEV (reference sequence). J was trimmed by 7 bases and V by 3 bases; bases with no gene match: 5. This CDR3 region has 13 residues. The CDR3 nucleotides read TGTGCCAGCAGTTTGACAGGGTACGGTGAAGCTTTCTTT. Protein product: CASSLTGYGEAFF.

The J gene is TRBJ2-5, the V gene TRBV18; D tentatively fits TRBD1 or TRBD2 (5 bases each). This CDR3 region has 13 residues. Germline CDR1 and CDR2: KGHSH and LQKENI. V dropped 3 bases and J dropped 9 bases, with 14 bases sitting between them. CDR3 nucleotide sequence: TGTGCCAGCTCACCCACGGCAGAGGGACCCCAGTACTTC. It encodes CASSPTAEGPQYF.

This clone was recorded a few times. The V gene is TRBV7-2, the J gene TRBJ1-1; D uncertain. With 5 bases removed from V and 1 base from J, the gap between germline ends came to 2 bases. This CDR3 has 11 amino acids. Per germline, CDR1 SGHTA and CDR2 FQGNSA. CDR3 nucleotides: TGTGCCAGCAGCCAGAACACTGAAGCTTTCTTT. This codes for CASSQNTEAFF.

The chain is built from TRBV11-1 and TRBJ1-2; 9 nucleotides line up with TRBD1. Trimming took 6 bases from V and 6 from J; bases not matched to a gene: 8. The CDR3 loop spans 14 amino acids. Looked up from germline, CDR1 is SGHAT and CDR2 is FQDESV (reference sequence). CDR3 residues: CASSSGQGIHGYTF. For the CDR3, the DNA is TGTGCCAGCAGTTCCGGACAGGGGATTCATGGCTACACCTTC.

This clone was seen just once. This chain uses TRBV11-2 with TRBJ1-2; D unresolved. The V and J ends lost 1 base and 2 bases respectively, with 8 bases between them. Germline-derived CDR1 and CDR2 are SGHAT and FQNNGV. The CDR3 contains 14 residues. For the CDR3, the DNA is TGTGCCAGCAGCTTAGGAGCACAGAACTATGGCTACACCTTC. This encodes CASSLGAQNYGYTF.

This clone was seen ten or more times. The V call is TRBV6-5, the J call TRBJ1-2, with 7 bases aligning to TRBD1. This CDR3 is built from 15 residues. Unmatched junction bases numbered 8, after V lost 0 bases and J lost 7 bases. Germline loops: CDR1 MNHEY, CDR2 SVGAGI. The CDR3 DNA sequence: TGTGCCAGCAGTTACTCTACCGGGACAGTTGGTGGCTACACCTTC. Amino acids: CASSYSTGTVGGYTF.

The chain couples TRBV27 to TRBJ2-7, with 9 nucleotides matching TRBD1. Germline loops: CDR1 MNHEY, CDR2 SMNVEV (reference sequence). V dropped 6 bases and J dropped 4; count of bases not matched to a gene: 10. This CDR3 region has 15 residues. The CDR3 reads CASSLGTGPMYEQYF. Here the CDR3 DNA reads TGTGCCAGCAGCCTAGGGACAGGGCCAATGTACGAGCAGTACTTC.

This chain connects TRBV6-1 to TRBJ2-3; D ambiguous. Germline CDR1 is MNHNS and CDR2 is SASEGT. Trimming took off 8 bases at V and 0 bases at J, with 15 bases between the two ends. The CDR3 runs 15 residues. CDR3 sequence: CASHLDTSSTDTQYF. CDR3 DNA: TGTGCCAGCCACCTTGACACTTCTAGCACAGATACGCAGTATTTT.

The V gene is TRBV4-1, the J gene TRBJ1-1, with 12 positions matching TRBD1. Germline CDR1 and CDR2: MGHRA and YSYEKL. Trimming cost V 3 bases and J 3 bases; bases outside gene matches: 5. This CDR3 is 16 amino acids long. The CDR3 region has the DNA TGCGCCAGCAGCCACCGGGACAGGGGGCGGGACACTGAAGCTTTCTTT. This codes for CASSHRDRGRDTEAFF.

The chain joins TRBV4-1 to TRBJ2-1; a possible D gene is TRBD1 (7 bases). The CDR3 spans 16 residues. Per germline, CDR1 MGHRA and CDR2 YSYEKL. V dropped 1 base and J dropped 2 bases, with 12 bases sitting between them. The DNA of the CDR3 is TGCGCCAGCAGCCAAGGGTCCAGGGGGGCCTACAATGAGCAGTTCTTC. It specifies CASSQGSRGAYNEQFF.

This clone was detected once. V and J are TRBV6-1 and TRBJ1-1; 8 positions agree with TRBD1. Germline V gene lookup returns CDR1 MNHNS and CDR2 SASEGT. The CDR3 totals 13 residues. J was trimmed by 4 bases and V by 4 bases; bases with no gene match: 2. CDR3 loop: CASSVTGGTEAFF. The CDR3 DNA is TGTGCCAGCAGTGTCACAGGGGGCACTGAAGCTTTCTTT.

V gene TRBV2 combines with J gene TRBJ1-5; TRBD1 agrees at 7 bases. V lost 6 bases to trimming and J lost 2 bases; unmatched junction nucleotides: 7. This CDR3 comprises 15 residues. Germline V CDR1 and CDR2: SNHLY, FYNNEI. The CDR3 DNA follows: TGTGCCAGCAGAGGGGACAGAACGGGCAATCAGCCCCAGCATTTT. Its protein product is CASRGDRTGNQPQHF.

The rearrangement joins TRBV19 to TRBJ2-1; TRBD1 is a possible D gene (6 bases). CDR1 and CDR2 (germline): LNHDA, SQIVND (reference sequence). Trimming took off 6 bases at V and 0 bases at J, with 21 bases between the two ends. The CDR3 is 18 residues long. The CDR3 sequence is CASSLDRGGWGSYNEQFF. In nucleotides, the CDR3 is TGTGCCAGTAGCCTCGACCGAGGGGGATGGGGCTCCTACAATGAGCAGTTCTTC.

This chain uses TRBV30 with TRBJ2-1; 9 bases fit TRBD2. Germline V lookup: CDR1 GTSNPN, CDR2 SVGIG (reference sequence). The CDR3 is made up of 14 amino acids. After removal of 0 bases from V and 7 bases from J, the junction contained 4 bases not matched to a gene. CDR3 sequence reads: CAWSVGAGGNEQFF. The CDR3 nucleotides are TGTGCCTGGAGTGTAGGTGCGGGAGGGAATGAGCAGTTCTTC.

The CDR3 DNA sequence: TGCGCCAGCAGCTTGCGGGGCGCCGGGCAAGAGACCCAGTACTTC. This translates into CASSLRGAGQETQYF. The rearrangement links TRBV5-1 to TRBJ2-5, with D perhaps TRBD1 or TRBD2 (5 bases each). CDR3 length: 15 amino acids. The germline V gene encodes CDR1 SGHRS and CDR2 YFSETQ. V was shortened by 1 base and J by 2 bases, with 12 bases between the two germline ends.

The chain recombines TRBV28 with TRBJ1-5; TRBD1 might be the D (6 bases). CDR1 MDHEN and CDR2 SYDVKM come from the germline V gene. The CDR3 is 15 residues long. Trimming stripped 2 bases from V and 6 bases from J, with 14 bases between. CDR3 residues: CASSLLEGGGQPQHF. As DNA, the CDR3 is TGTGCCAGCAGTTTACTAGAGGGAGGGGGTCAGCCCCAGCATTTT.

V is TRBV5-1 and J is TRBJ1-1, with 11 bases aligning to TRBD1. There are 13 residues in the CDR3. Germline V gives CDR1 SGHRS, CDR2 YFSETQ. The V and J ends lost 3 bases and 6 bases, in that order; junction bases with no gene match: 1. The CDR3 region is CASSWTGGSEAFF. CDR3 DNA: TGCGCCAGCAGCTGGACAGGGGGCTCTGAAGCTTTCTTT.

This rearrangement joins TRBV15 to TRBJ2-5; 9 bases match TRBD1. CDR3 length equals 16 residues. Losses at the gene ends were 5 bases for V and 1 base for J; bases not matched to a gene: 8. CDR1 is LNHNV, CDR2 YYDKDF, per germline (reference sequence). The CDR3 protein is CATSSRRDRAQETQYF. The CDR3 DNA reads TGTGCCACCAGCTCACGCCGGGACAGGGCCCAAGAGACCCAGTACTTC.

This chain joins TRBV5-8 and TRBJ2-1, with 10 bases matching TRBD2. The CDR3 runs 19 residues. CDR1 and CDR2 (germline): SGHTS, YDEGEE. V dropped 1 base and J dropped 5; count of bases not matched to a gene: 15. The CDR3 bases are TGTGCCAGCAGCTTGTGGCTAGCGGGAGATCCAGCCTATGACAATGAGCAGTTCTTC. It is translated as CASSLWLAGDPAYDNEQFF.

The V gene is TRBV11-2, the J gene TRBJ2-1; 10 bases are a match to TRBD2. The CDR3 runs to 16 residues. V gave up 4 bases and J gave up 0 bases; unmatched junction bases: 3. Germline CDR1 reads SGHAT; CDR2 reads FQNNGV. This CDR3 is CASSSSGRGSYNEQFF. CDR3 DNA: TGTGCCAGCAGCTCAAGCGGGAGGGGCTCCTACAATGAGCAGTTCTTC.

This chain uses TRBV6-1 with TRBJ2-1; 7 bases are a match to TRBD2. This CDR3 comprises 15 residues. V lost 8 bases to trimming and J lost 4 bases; unmatched junction nucleotides: 11. Germline V gene lookup returns CDR1 MNHNS and CDR2 SASEGT. As DNA, the CDR3 is TGTGCCAGCGGCCCGCTTGGAGCGGGGTACAATGAGCAGTTCTTC. Translated: CASGPLGAGYNEQFF.

The J gene is TRBJ2-7, the V gene TRBV5-1; D gene unclear. Germline lookup yields CDR1 SGHRS and CDR2 YFSETQ. The CDR3 is 13 residues long. Trimming shortened V by 0 bases and J by 3 bases, and 7 bases separated the two germline ends. Here the CDR3 reads CASSLAADYEQYF. The DNA for the CDR3 is TGCGCCAGCAGCTTGGCCGCAGACTACGAGCAGTACTTC.

The chain has TRBV6-5 and TRBJ2-5; the D is unclear. Trimming shortened V by 8 bases and J by 0 bases, and 7 bases separated the two germline ends. CDR1 and CDR2 from the germline V gene are MNHEY and SVGAGI. This CDR3 spans 12 amino acids. This CDR3 is CASAADQETQYF. CDR3 in DNA: TGTGCCAGCGCGGCAGACCAAGAGACCCAGTACTTC.

The rearrangement links TRBV7-9 to TRBJ1-4, with 7 nucleotides matching TRBD1. V dropped 7 bases and J dropped 5; count of bases not matched to a gene: 10. The CDR3 runs 15 residues. CDR1 and CDR2 (germline): SEHNR, FQNEAQ (reference sequence). The CDR3 here is CASTPGDRANEKLFF. CDR3 sequence (DNA): TGTGCCAGCACCCCCGGGGACAGAGCCAATGAAAAACTGTTTTTT.